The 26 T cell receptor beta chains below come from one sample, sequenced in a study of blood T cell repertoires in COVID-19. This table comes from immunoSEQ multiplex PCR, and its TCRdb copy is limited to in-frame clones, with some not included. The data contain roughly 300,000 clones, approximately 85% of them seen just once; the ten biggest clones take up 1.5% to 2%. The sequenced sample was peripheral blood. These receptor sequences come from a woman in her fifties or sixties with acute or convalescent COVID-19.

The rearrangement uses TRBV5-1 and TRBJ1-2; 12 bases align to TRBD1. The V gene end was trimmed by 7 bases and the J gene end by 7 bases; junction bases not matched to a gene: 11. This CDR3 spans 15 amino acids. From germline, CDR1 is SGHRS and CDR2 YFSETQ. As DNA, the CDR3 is TGCGCCAGCCAAAGAGGGGACAGGGGGCGCGGTGGCTACACCTTC. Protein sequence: CASQRGDRGRGGYTF. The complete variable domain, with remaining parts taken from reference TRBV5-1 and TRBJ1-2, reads KAGVTQTPRYLIKTRGQQVTLSCSPISGHRSVSWYQQTPGQGLQFLFEYFSETQRNKGNFPGRFSGRQFSNSRSEMNVSTLELGDSALYLCASQRGDRGRGGYTFGSGTRLTVV.

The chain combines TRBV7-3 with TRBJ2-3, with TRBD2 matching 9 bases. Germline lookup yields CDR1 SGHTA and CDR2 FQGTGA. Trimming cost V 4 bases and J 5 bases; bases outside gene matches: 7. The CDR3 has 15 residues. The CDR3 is CASSSGGREGDTQYF. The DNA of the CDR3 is TGTGCCAGCAGCTCGGGCGGGAGGGAAGGAGATACGCAGTATTTT.

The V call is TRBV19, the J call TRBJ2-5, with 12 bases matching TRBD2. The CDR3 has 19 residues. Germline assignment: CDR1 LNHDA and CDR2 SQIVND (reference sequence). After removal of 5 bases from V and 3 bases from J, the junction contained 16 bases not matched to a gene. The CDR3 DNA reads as TGTGCCAGTAGTCCCCAGCGAGGATCTAGCGGGAGGGCCGAAGAGACCCAGTACTTC. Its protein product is CASSPQRGSSGRAEETQYF. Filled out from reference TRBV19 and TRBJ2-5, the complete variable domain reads DGGITQSPKYLFRKEGQNVTLSCEQNLNHDAMYWYRQDPGQGLRLIYYSQIVNDFQKGDIAEGYSVSREKKESFPLTVTSAQKNPTAFYLCASSPQRGSSGRAEETQYFGPGTRLLVL.

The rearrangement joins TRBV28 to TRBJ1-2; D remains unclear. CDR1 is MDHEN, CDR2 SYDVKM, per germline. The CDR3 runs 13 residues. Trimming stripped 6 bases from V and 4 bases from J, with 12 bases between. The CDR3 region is CASSTQRGYGYTF. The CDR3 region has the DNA TGTGCCAGCAGCACCCAACGGGGCTATGGCTACACCTTC.

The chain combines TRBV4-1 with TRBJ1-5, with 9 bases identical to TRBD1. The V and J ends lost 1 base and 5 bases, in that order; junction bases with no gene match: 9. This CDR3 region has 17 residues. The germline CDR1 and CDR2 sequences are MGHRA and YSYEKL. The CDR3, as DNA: TGCGCCAGCAGCCAAGTTGGCTACAGGGGGCATTATCAGCCCCAGCATTTT. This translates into CASSQVGYRGHYQPQHF.

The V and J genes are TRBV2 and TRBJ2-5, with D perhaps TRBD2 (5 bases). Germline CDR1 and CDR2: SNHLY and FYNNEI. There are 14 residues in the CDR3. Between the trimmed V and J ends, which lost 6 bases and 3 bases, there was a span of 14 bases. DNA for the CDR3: TGTGCCAGCAGGGAAACCCGGGGAGAAGAGACCCAGTACTTC. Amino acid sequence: CASRETRGEETQYF.

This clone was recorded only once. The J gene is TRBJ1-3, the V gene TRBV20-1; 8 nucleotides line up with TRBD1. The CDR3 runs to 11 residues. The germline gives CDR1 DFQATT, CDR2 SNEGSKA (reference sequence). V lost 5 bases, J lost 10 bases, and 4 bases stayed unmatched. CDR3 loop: CSAVYRGTIYF. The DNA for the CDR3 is TGCAGTGCTGTGTACAGGGGGACCATATATTTT.

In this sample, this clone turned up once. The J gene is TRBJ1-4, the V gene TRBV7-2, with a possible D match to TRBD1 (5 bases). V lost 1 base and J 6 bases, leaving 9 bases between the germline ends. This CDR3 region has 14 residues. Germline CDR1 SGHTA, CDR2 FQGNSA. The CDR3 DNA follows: TGTGCCAGCAGCTTAGTCGGGGGAGATGAAAAACTGTTTTTT. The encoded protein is CASSLVGGDEKLFF.

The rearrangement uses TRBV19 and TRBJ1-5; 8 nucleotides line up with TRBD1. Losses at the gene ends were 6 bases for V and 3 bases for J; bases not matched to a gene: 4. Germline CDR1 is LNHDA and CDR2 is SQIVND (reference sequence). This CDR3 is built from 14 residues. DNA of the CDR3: TGTGCCAGTAGCAAGGACAGGGACAATCAGCCCCAGCATTTT. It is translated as CASSKDRDNQPQHF.

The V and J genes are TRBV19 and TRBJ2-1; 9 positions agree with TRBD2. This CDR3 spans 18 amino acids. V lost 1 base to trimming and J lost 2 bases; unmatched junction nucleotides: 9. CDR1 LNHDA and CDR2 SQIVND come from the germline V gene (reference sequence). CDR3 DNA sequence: TGTGCCAGTAGTATAGGCCCTTTAGGACTAGCGCCCTACAATGAGCAGTTCTTC. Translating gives CASSIGPLGLAPYNEQFF.

As DNA, the CDR3 is TGTGCCAGCAGTAGATGGACACGGAATCAGCCCCAGCATTTT. Translating it yields CASSRWTRNQPQHF. The chain combines TRBV28 with TRBJ1-5; TRBD1 might be the D (5 bases). The CDR3 is made up of 14 amino acids. Trimming pared 5 bases from V and 4 bases from J, leaving 12 bases between. The germline V gene has CDR1 MDHEN and CDR2 SYDVKM. Combining the CDR3 with reference TRBV28 and TRBJ1-5 gives the whole variable domain DVKVTQSSRYLVKRTGEKVFLECVQDMDHENMFWYRQDPGLGLRLIYFSYDVKMKEKGDIPEGYSVSREKKERFSLILESASTNQTSMYLCASSRWTRNQPQHFGDGTRLSIL.

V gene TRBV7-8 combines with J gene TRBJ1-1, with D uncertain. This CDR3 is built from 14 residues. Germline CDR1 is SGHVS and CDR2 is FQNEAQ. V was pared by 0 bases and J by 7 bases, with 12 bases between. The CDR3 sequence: CASSLAGVMVEAFF. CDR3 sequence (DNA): TGTGCCAGCAGCTTAGCGGGCGTGATGGTTGAAGCTTTCTTT.

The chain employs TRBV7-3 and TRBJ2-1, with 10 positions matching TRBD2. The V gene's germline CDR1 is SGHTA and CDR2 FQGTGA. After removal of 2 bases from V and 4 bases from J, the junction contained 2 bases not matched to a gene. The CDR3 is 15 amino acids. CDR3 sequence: CASSLRTSGYNEQFF. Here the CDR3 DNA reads TGTGCCAGCAGCTTACGGACTAGCGGATACAATGAGCAGTTCTTC.

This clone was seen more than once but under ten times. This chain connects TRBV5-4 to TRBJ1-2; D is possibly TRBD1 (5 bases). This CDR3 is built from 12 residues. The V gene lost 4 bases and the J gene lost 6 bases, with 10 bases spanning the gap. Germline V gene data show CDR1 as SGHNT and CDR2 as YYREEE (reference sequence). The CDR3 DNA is TGTGCCAGCAGCAGCCGGGGGGATGGCTACACCTTC. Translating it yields CASSSRGDGYTF.

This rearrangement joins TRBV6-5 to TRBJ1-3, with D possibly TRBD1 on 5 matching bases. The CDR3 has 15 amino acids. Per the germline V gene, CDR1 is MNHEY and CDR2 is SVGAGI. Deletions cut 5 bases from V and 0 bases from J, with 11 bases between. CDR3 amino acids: CASSKGSSSGNTIYF. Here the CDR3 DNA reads TGTGCCAGCAGTAAGGGGTCGAGCTCTGGAAACACCATATATTTT.

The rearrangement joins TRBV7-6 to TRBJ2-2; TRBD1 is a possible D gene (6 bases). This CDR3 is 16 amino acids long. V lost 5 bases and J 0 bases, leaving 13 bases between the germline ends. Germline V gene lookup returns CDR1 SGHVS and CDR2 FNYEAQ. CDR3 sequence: CASSLGTTSNTGELFF. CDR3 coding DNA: TGTGCCAGCAGCCTAGGGACAACTTCGAACACCGGGGAGCTGTTTTTT.

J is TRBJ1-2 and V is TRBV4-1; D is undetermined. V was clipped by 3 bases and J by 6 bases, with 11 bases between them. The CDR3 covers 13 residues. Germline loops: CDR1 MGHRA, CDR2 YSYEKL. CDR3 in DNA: TGCGCCAGCAGCCACCCCGGCGGGGATGGCTACACCTTC. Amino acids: CASSHPGGDGYTF.

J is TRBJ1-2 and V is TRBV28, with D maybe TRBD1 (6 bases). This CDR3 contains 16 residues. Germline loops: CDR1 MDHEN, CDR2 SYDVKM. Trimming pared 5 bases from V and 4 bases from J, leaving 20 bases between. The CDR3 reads CASSRRTARPVYGYTF. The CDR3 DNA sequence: TGTGCCAGCAGTCGTCGGACAGCTAGGCCCGTCTATGGCTACACCTTC.

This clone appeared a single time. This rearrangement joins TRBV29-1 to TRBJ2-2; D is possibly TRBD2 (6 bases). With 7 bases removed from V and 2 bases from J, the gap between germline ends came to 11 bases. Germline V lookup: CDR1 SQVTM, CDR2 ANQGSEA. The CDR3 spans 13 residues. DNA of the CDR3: TGCAGCGGGAGGGAGACTAACACCGGGGAGCTGTTTTTT. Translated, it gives CSGRETNTGELFF.

DNA of the CDR3: TGTGCCAGCAGCCTAGAGACAGGGCGGTTCGAAAAACTGTTTTTT. It yields the protein CASSLETGRFEKLFF. The chain carries TRBV9 and TRBJ1-4; TRBD1 aligns across 7 bases. The CDR3 runs to 15 residues. CDR1 and CDR2 (germline): SGDLS, YYNGEE. Germline trimming cut 4 bases from V and 8 bases from J; bases unmatched to any gene: 11.

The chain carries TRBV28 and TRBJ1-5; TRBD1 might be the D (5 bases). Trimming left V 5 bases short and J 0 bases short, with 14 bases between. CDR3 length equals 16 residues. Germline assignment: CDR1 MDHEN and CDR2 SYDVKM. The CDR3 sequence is CASSDRQTFSNQPQHF. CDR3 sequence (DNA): TGTGCCAGCAGTGACCGACAGACTTTTAGCAATCAGCCCCAGCATTTT.

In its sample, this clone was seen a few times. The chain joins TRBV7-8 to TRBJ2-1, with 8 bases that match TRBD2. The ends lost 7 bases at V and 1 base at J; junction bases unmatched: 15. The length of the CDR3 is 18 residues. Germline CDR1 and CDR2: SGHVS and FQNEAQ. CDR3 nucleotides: TGTGCCAGCACCCTCCCTGGCGGGAGGTTGGGGTCCTACAATGAGCAGTTCTTC. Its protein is CASTLPGGRLGSYNEQFF.

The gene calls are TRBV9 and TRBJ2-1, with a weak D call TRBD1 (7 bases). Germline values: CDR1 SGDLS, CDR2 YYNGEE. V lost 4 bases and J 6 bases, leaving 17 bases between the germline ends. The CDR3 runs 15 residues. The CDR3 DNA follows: TGTGCCAGCAGCAGAAGGGGGCGGGACTCCAATGAGCAGTTCTTC. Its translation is CASSRRGRDSNEQFF.

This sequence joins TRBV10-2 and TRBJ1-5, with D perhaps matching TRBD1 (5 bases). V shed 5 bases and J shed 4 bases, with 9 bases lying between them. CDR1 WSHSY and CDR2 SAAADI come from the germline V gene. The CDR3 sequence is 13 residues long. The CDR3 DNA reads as TGCGCCAGCAGTTTTCAGGGAAATCAGCCCCAGCATTTT. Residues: CASSFQGNQPQHF.

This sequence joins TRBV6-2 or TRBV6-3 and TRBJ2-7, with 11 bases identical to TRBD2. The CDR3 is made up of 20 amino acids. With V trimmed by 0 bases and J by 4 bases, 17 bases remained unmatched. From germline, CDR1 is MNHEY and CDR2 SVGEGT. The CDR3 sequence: CASSYSIRRVSGRDSYEQYF. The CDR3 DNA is TGTGCCAGCAGTTACTCGATCCGGCGCGTTAGCGGGAGGGATTCGTACGAGCAGTACTTC.

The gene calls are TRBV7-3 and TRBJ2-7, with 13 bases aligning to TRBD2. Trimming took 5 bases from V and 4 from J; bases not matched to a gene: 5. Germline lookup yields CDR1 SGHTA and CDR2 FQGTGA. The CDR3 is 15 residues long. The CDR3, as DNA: TGTGCCAGCAGCGCGGGACTAGCGGGAAATTACGAGCAGTACTTC. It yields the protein CASSAGLAGNYEQYF.